A selection of T cell receptor beta chains follows, all from one sample in a study of blood T cell repertoires in COVID-19. Using immunoSEQ multiplex PCR, the repertoire was profiled, and TCRdb retains in-frame clones only, with some absent. The repertoire has 120,000 to 150,000 clones, about 88% of them found once; the top ten carry roughly 5%. Sequencing was done on a sample of peripheral blood. All receptors come from a human donor in a cohort sampled during active COVID-19. CDR3s include the opening cysteine and the closing phenylalanine or tryptophan. D genes are given only for firm matches. The size field is filled for only some rows; it gives once, few, many or a size class.

>.|TRBV5-1|.|TRBJ1-1
TGCGCCAGCAGCTTGGGACAAGGATTAACTGAAGCTTTCTTT
CASSLGQGLTEAFF
>.|TRBV28|.|TRBJ1-1
TGTGCCAGCAGTTTACCGATCCGCGCTGAAGCTTTCTTT
CASSLPIRAEAFF
>.|TRBV6-6|TRBD1|TRBJ2-3
TGTGCCAGCAGTTACGACAGGGGCACAGATACGCAGTATTTT
CASSYDRGTDTQYF
>.|TRBV4-1|.|TRBJ2-3
TGCGCCAGCAGCCAAGTTGAGGATACGCAGTATTTT
CASSQVEDTQYF
>.|TRBV5-6|TRBD2|TRBJ2-2
TGTGCCAGCAGGAAGGGGACTAGCGGGGGCACCGGGGAGCTGTTTTTT
CASRKGTSGGTGELFF
>.|TRBV19|TRBD1|TRBJ1-5
TGTGCCAGTCGTTACAGGACAGGGCGCTATAGCAATCAGCCCCAGCATTTT
CASRYRTGRYSNQPQHF
>.|TRBV6-5|TRBD2|TRBJ2-1
TGTGCCAGCAGGGACACTAGCGGGGAGCAGTTCTTC
CASRDTSGEQFF
>.|TRBV30|.|TRBJ1-1
TGTGCCTGGAGTGTGGGGAGCATGAACACTGAAGCTTTCTTT
CAWSVGSMNTEAFF
>.|TRBV19|TRBD2|TRBJ2-7
TGTGCCAGTAGTATAGCGGGGGGTGCCTACGAGCAGTACTTC
CASSIAGGAYEQYF
>.|TRBV15|TRBD2|TRBJ2-5
TGTGCCACCCAGGCGGGAGATGGGACCCAGTACTTC
CATQAGDGTQYF
>.|TRBV5-6|TRBD2|TRBJ2-1
TGTGCCAGCAGCTTGTTAAGGCGGGGGGGCATTGAGCAGTTCTTC
CASSLLRRGGIEQFF
>.|TRBV28|.|TRBJ2-7
TGTGCCAGCAGTTTAGGTAGCGGCCAATCATTTTACGAGCAGTACTTC
CASSLGSGQSFYEQYF
>.|TRBV7-2|.|TRBJ1-1
TGTGCCAGCAGCCTCCGCGTAATGAACACTGAAGCTTTCTTT
CASSLRVMNTEAFF
>.|TRBV4-2|.|TRBJ2-3
TGTGCCAGCAGCCGGGAGAGGGCCGGAGGAACAGATACGCAGTATTTT
CASSRERAGGTDTQYF
>few|TRBV7-9|TRBD1|TRBJ2-5
TGTGCCACCCTACCTACAGGGGGCTTAGAGACCCAGTACTTC
CATLPTGGLETQYF
>once|TRBV6-5|.|TRBJ2-1
TGTGCCAGCAAGCGGCTTGGACCACACAATGAGCAGTTCTTC
CASKRLGPHNEQFF
>.|TRBV19|TRBD1|TRBJ2-6
TGTGCCAGTAGTTCCAGGACAGGGCTAAGGCGTTCTGGGGCCAACGTCCTGACTTTC
CASSSRTGLRRSGANVLTF
>.|TRBV7-3|.|TRBJ2-1
TGTGCCAGCAGCTTACGGGGCGGGGCGGTCGACAATGAGCAGTTCTTC
CASSLRGGAVDNEQFF
>.|TRBV15|.|TRBJ1-3
TGTGCCACCAGCAGAAACAGGGCTGGAAACACCATATATTTT
CATSRNRAGNTIYF
>few|TRBV3-1/TRBV3-2|.|TRBJ2-7
TGTGCCAGCAGCCAAAGGGTGGCGGGGTATGAGCAGTACTTC
CASSQRVAGYEQYF
>.|TRBV6-5|TRBD2|TRBJ2-4
TGTGCCAGCAGTTACTCAGCGGGGGGCGAAAACATTCAGTACTTC
CASSYSAGGENIQYF
>.|TRBV27|TRBD2|TRBJ2-7
TGTGCCAGCAGTTTTCTAGCGGGAGGGCCCTACGAGCAGTACTTC
CASSFLAGGPYEQYF
>.|TRBV7-9|.|TRBJ1-2
TGTGCCAGCAGCTTAGTGGCGGCCGCCACTAACCCTAACTATGGCTACACCTTC
CASSLVAAATNPNYGYTF
>.|TRBV10-1|.|TRBJ2-3
TGCGCCAGCAGTGAGCACAGTAGCACAGATACGCAGTATTTT
CASSEHSSTDTQYF
>.|TRBV5-1|TRBD2|TRBJ2-3
TGCGCCAGCTCGATATTAGCGGGCCGAGATACGCAGTATTTT
CASSILAGRDTQYF
>.|TRBV4-2|TRBD1|TRBJ1-2
TGTGCCAGCAGCCTCCCCGTCACAGGGGATCTCTCCTATGGCTACACCTTC
CASSLPVTGDLSYGYTF
>.|TRBV28|.|TRBJ2-7
TGTGCCAGCAGTCAGCGACTCACCTACGAGCAGTACTTC
CASSQRLTYEQYF
>.|TRBV3-1/TRBV3-2|TRBD1|TRBJ1-2
TGTGCCAGCAGCCAAAGTACAGGGGACTATGGCTACACCTTC
CASSQSTGDYGYTF
>.|TRBV5-6|.|TRBJ1-1
TGTGCCAGCAGCTACGGACAGACCTGGAACACTGAAGCTTTCTTT
CASSYGQTWNTEAFF
>.|TRBV9|.|TRBJ1-2
TGTGCCAGCAGCCCCGAAGGGGTCTATACCTATGGCTACACCTTC
CASSPEGVYTYGYTF
>.|TRBV2|.|TRBJ2-7
TGTGCCAGCAAAGGGGCCTACGAGCAGTACTTC
CASKGAYEQYF
>.|TRBV5-6|TRBD1|TRBJ1-5
TGTGCCAGCAGCTGGGGACAGGGCGGCCAGCCCCAGCATTTT
CASSWGQGGQPQHF
>.|TRBV6-5|TRBD1|TRBJ1-1
TGTGCCAGCAGTCCCGGACAGGGGTGGACTGAAGCTTTCTTT
CASSPGQGWTEAFF
>.|TRBV27|.|TRBJ1-1
TGTGCCAGCAGTTTATTAGCGGGGAGCACTGAAGCTTTCTTT
CASSLLAGSTEAFF
>once|TRBV3-1/TRBV3-2|TRBD2|TRBJ2-2
TGTGCCAGCAGTCCGGGCGGGGGGAACACCGGGGAGCTGTTTTTT
CASSPGGGNTGELFF
>.|TRBV3-1/TRBV3-2|.|TRBJ2-7
TGTGCCAGCAGCCAAGAGGGTAGGGCGGGTGGCGAGCAGTACTTC
CASSQEGRAGGEQYF
>many|TRBV25-1|.|TRBJ1-3
TGTGCCAGCAGTGAGGCGGGGCCCGGAAACACCATATATTTT
CASSEAGPGNTIYF
>once|TRBV18|.|TRBJ1-1
TGTGCCAGCTCACCAGGTCTCCTCTTCGGGAAAGGAGGCACTGAAGCTTTCTTT
CASSPGLLFGKGGTEAFF
>.|TRBV5-6|.|TRBJ2-5
TGTGCCAGCAGCTTGGTCCAGCTAGTTGGGGAGACCCAGTACTTC
CASSLVQLVGETQYF
>.|TRBV6-5|.|TRBJ1-1
TGTGCCAGCAGTCCCACACGGAACACTGAAGCTTTCTTT
CASSPTRNTEAFF
>.|TRBV14|.|TRBJ1-1
TGTGCCAGCAGCCAAGGAGGCGCACCGCGGAACACTGAAGCTTTCTTT
CASSQGGAPRNTEAFF
>.|TRBV2|.|TRBJ2-3
TGTGCCAGCAGGGAACAGGGAGGGGGCACAGATACGCAGTATTTT
CASREQGGGTDTQYF
>.|TRBV6-5|.|TRBJ2-7
TGTGCCAGCACTGGGGGCCCCTCCTACGAGCAGTACTTC
CASTGGPSYEQYF
>.|TRBV18|.|TRBJ1-1
TGTGCCAGCTCACTGGGAGAAAACACTGAAGCTTTCTTT
CASSLGENTEAFF
>.|TRBV6-4|TRBD1|TRBJ1-5
TGTGCCAGCAGTGACTACCGGGACAGGGGGAATCAGCCCCAGCATTTT
CASSDYRDRGNQPQHF
>.|TRBV30|TRBD2|TRBJ2-6
TGTGCCTGGAGTACTAGCGGGGGCACCTCTGGGGCCAACGTCCTGACTTTC
CAWSTSGGTSGANVLTF
>.|TRBV28|TRBD1|TRBJ1-1
TGTGCCAGCAGTTTCCCTGGGACAGGAGGTATGAACACTGAAGCTTTCTTT
CASSFPGTGGMNTEAFF
>.|TRBV10-3|.|TRBJ1-5
TGTGCCATCAGTGAGGCAGGGAGCAATCAGCCCCAGCATTTT
CAISEAGSNQPQHF
>.|TRBV7-3|TRBD2|TRBJ2-1
TGTGCCAGCAGCTTATCCCCCGGGAGGGGGTCCTACAATGAGCAGTTCTTC
CASSLSPGRGSYNEQFF
>.|TRBV28|.|TRBJ2-5
TGTGCCACCGAACCGGGTCCCTCGTTTGCCCAGTACTTC
CATEPGPSFAQYF
>.|TRBV5-6|.|TRBJ1-2
TGTGCCAGCAGCTTTACGGGCAGGGTCTATGGCTACACCTTC
CASSFTGRVYGYTF
>.|TRBV6-4|TRBD2|TRBJ2-1
TGTGCCAGCAGTCAACTAGCGGGGGGGCACGAGCAGTTCTTC
CASSQLAGGHEQFF